This T cell receptor beta chain was captured in a study of molecular identifiers for immune sequencing clone quantification. Overall study context: Replicate experiments divided RNA from about 19,000 or 110,000 naive CD8 cells into five parts and sequenced four. Study outcomes and limitations: Over 99% of effector molecules, but under 1% in naive cells, were held by clones with more than 20 RNA copies.

TCRdb reprocessed the PCR reads with MiXCR, giving one entry per CDR3 protein. The data contain around 320,000 distinct CDR3 sequences, 24% of them singletons. This clonotype has just a few counts. Its antigen is as yet unknown. A CD8+CD4-CCR7+CD45RA+ gate was used to sort naive CD8 T cells. Germline lookup yields CDR1 SGHTA and CDR2 FQGNSA. Trimming removed 5 bases at V and 5 bases at J, with 17 bases between. CDR3 length: 15 residues. The TCR originated in a human donor in good health. Some libraries in this study had Jurkat cell RNA spiked in. The genes are TRBV7-2 and TRBJ2-3; a weak D match, TRBD2 (7 bases). The sample was naive CD8+ T cells from blood, with Jurkat cell RNA spiked in. Sample subset: FACS-sorted CD8+CD4-CCR7+CD45RA+ naive T cells. As DNA, the CDR3 is TGTGCCAGCAGCCCACCAAGGGGGGGTGGAGATACGCAGTATTTT. It encodes CASSPPRGGGDTQYF.